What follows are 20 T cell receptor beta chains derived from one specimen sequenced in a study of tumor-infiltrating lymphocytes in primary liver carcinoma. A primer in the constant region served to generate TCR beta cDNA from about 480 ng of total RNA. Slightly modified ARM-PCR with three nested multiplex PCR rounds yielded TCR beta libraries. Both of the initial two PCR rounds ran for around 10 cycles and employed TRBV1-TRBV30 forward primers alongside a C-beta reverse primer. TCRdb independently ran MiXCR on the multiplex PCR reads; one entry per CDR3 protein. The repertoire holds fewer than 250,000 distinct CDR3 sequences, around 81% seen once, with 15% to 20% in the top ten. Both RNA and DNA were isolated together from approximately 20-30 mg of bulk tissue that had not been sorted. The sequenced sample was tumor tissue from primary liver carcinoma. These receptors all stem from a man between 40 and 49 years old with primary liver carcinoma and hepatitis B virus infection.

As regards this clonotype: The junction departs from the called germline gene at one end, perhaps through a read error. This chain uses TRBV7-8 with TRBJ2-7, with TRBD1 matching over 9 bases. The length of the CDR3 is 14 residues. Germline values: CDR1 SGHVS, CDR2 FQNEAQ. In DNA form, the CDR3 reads TGTGCCAACAGCCCCGGGACAGGGATCTACGAGCAGTACTTC. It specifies CANSPGTGIYEQYF.

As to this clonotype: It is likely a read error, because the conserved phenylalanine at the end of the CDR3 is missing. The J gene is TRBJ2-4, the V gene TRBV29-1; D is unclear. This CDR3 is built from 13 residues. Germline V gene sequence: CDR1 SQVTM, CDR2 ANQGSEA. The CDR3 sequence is CNVEEPGRNIQYS. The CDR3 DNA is TGCAACGTTGAAGAACCCGGTCGTAACATTCAGTACTCC.

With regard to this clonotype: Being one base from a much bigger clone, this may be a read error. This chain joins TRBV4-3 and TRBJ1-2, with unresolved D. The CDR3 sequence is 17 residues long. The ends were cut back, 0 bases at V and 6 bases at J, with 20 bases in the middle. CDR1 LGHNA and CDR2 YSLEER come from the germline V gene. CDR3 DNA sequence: TGCGCCAGCAGCCAAGATTTGTCGGAGAACTGGTGGGATGGCTACACCTTC. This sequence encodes CASSQDLSENWWDGYTF.

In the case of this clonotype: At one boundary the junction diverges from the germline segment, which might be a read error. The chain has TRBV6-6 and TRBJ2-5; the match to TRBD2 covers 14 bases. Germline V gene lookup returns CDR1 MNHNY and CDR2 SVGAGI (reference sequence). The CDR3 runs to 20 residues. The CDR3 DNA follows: TGTGCCAGCAGCCAATGGGGTTTACTGACTAGCGGGGGGGCCGTAGAGCCCCAGTACTTC. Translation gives CASSQWGLLTSGGAVEPQYF.

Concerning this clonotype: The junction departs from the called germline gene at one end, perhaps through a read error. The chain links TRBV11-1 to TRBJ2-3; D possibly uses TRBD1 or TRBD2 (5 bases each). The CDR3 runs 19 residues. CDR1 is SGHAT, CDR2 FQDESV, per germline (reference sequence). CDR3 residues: CVSSSGGSSVGARIDTQFF. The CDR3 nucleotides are TGTGTCAGCAGCTCTGGGGGAAGCTCTGTTGGAGCCCGCATAGATACGCAGTTTTTT.

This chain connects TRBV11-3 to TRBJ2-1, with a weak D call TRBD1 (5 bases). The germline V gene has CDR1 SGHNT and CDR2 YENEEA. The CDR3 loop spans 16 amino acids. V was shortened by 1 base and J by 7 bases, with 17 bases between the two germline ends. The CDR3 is CASSLATGAYYNEQFF. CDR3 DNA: TGTGCCAGCAGCTTAGCTACTGGGGCATACTATAATGAGCAGTTCTTC.

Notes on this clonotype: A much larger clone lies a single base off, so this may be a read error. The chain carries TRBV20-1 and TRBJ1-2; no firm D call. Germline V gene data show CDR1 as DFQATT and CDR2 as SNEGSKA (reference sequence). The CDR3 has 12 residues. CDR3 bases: TGCTGTGCTAGACCCTGGGCCGGGGGCTACACCTTC. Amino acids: CCARPWAGGYTF.

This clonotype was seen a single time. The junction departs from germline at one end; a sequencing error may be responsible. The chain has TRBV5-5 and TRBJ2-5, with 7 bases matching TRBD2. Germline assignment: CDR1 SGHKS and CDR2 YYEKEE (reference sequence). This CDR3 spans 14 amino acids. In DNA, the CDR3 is TGTGCCAACAGCTCGAAGAGTAGCGGGGAGACCCAGTACTTC. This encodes CANSSKSSGETQYF.

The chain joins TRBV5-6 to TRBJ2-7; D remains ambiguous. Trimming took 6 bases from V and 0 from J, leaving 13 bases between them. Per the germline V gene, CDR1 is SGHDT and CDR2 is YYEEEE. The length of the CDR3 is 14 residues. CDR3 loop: CASTLWGSSYEQYF. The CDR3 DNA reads TGTGCCAGCACGTTATGGGGAAGCTCCTACGAGCAGTACTTC.

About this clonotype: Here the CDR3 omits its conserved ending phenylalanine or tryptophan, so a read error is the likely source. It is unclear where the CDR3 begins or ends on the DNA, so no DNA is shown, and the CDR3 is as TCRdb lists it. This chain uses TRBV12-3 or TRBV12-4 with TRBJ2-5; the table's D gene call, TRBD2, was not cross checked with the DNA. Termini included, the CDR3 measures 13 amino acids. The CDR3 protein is CASSLSGVETHYL.

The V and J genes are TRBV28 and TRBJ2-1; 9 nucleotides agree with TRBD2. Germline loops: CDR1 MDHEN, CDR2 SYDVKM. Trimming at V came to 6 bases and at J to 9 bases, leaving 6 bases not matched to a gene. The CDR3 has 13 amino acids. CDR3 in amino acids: CASSLGTSTEQFF. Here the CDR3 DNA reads TGTGCCAGCAGCCTCGGGACTAGCACTGAGCAGTTCTTC.

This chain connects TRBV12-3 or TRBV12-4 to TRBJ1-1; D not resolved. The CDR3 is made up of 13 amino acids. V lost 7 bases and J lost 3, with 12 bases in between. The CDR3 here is CASIGPLDTEAFF. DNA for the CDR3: TGTGCCAGCATAGGGCCCCTAGACACTGAAGCTTTCTTT.

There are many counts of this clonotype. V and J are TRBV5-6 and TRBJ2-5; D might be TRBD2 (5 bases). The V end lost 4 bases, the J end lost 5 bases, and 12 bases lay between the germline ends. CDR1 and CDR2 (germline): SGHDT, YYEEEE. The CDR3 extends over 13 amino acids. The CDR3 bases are TGTGCCAGCAGCCCTAGCACCCGGGAGACCCAGTACTTC. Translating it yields CASSPSTRETQYF.

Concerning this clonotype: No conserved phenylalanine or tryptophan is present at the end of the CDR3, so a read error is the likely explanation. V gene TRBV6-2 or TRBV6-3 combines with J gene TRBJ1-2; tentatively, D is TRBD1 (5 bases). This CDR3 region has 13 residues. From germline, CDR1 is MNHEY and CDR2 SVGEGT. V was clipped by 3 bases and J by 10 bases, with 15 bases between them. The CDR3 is CASSYLDKGAYTI. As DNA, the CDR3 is TGTGCCAGCAGTTATCTGGACAAAGGCGCCTACACCATC.

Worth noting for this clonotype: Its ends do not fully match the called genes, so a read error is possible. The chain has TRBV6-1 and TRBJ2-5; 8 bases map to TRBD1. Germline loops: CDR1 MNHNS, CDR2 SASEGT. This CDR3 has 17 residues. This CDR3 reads CASSDYVPGQGRETQYF. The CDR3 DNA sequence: TGTGCCAGCAGTGATTACGTCCCCGGACAGGGTCGTGAGACCCAATACTTC.

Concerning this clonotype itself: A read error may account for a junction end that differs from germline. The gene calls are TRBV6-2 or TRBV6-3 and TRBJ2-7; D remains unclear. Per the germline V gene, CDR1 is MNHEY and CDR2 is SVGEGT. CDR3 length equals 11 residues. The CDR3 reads CAWSVGYEQYF. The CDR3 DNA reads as TGTGCCTGGTCGGTGGGCTACGAGCAGTACTTT.

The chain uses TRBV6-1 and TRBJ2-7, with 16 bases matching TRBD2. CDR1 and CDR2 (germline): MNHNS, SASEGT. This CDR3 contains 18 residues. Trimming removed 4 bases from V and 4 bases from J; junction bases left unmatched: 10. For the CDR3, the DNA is TGTGCCAGCAGTGCCGGGACTAGCGGGAGGGCCTTATCATACGAGCAGTACTTC. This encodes CASSAGTSGRALSYEQYF.

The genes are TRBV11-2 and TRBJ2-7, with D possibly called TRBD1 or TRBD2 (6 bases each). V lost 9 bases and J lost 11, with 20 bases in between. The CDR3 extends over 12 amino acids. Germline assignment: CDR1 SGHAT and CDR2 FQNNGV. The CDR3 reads CASSPGGYVEYF. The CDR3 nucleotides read TGTGCCAGTAGTCCCGGGGGCTACGTGGAGTACTTC.

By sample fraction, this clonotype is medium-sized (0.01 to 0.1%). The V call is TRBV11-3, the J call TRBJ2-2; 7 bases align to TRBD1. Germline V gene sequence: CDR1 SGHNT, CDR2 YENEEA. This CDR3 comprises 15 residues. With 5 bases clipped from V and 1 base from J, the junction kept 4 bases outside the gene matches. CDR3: CASSTRTGNTGELFF. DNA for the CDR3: TGTGCCAGCAGCACCCGGACAGGGAACACCGGGGAGCTGTTTTTT.

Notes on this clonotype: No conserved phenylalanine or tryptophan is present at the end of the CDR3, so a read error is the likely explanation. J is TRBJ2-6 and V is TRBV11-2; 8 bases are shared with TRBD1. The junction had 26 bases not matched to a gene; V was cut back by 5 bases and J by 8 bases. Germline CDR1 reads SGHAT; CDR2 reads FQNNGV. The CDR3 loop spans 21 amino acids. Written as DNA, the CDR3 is TGTGCCAGCAGCATGGGGGGAGACAGGGGCATTTCCCTCTCTGAGACCAACGTCCTGACTACC. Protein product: CASSMGGDRGISLSETNVLTT.